Listed below are T cell receptor beta chains from one sample, sequenced in a study of neurological immune-mediated disorders. TCRdb independently ran MiXCR on the 5' RACE reads; one entry per CDR3 protein. Of some 80,000 distinct CDR3 sequences in the sample, over 4.5% were seen once. The sample taken for sequencing was PBMCs. The source of these receptors is a woman aged 55-75 years with multiple sclerosis. The CDR3 runs from the conserved cysteine through the conserved F or W. D genes are given only for firm matches. Size is omitted from some rows. Given values are once, few, many or a class for expanded clones.

d_call: .; v_call: TRBV7-2; j_call: TRBJ2-3; clone_size: many; cdr3_aa: CASSPRGNTQYF; cdr3_nt: TGTGCCAGCAGCCCACGCGGGAATACGCAGTATTTT
d_call: .; v_call: TRBV7-2; j_call: TRBJ1-1; clone_size: many; cdr3_aa: CASSFSHLEAFF; cdr3_nt: TGTGCCAGCAGCTTTAGCCACCTTGAAGCTTTCTTT
d_call: .; v_call: TRBV6-5; j_call: TRBJ2-7; clone_size: many; cdr3_aa: CASREQGSYEQYF; cdr3_nt: TGTGCCAGCAGGGAACAGGGTTCCTACGAGCAGTACTTC
d_call: .; v_call: TRBV9; j_call: TRBJ1-6; clone_size: many; cdr3_aa: CASSVKQKDSPLHF; cdr3_nt: TGTGCCAGCAGCGTGAAACAGAAAGATTCACCCCTCCACTTT
d_call: TRBD1; v_call: TRBV30; j_call: TRBJ2-1; clone_size: .; cdr3_aa: CAWRPRDRVNEQFF; cdr3_nt: TGTGCCTGGAGACCGCGGGACAGGGTTAATGAGCAGTTCTTC
d_call: TRBD2; v_call: TRBV10-3; j_call: TRBJ2-1; clone_size: many; cdr3_aa: CAISDTSGGANEQFF; cdr3_nt: TGTGCCATCAGTGATACTAGCGGGGGGGCCAATGAGCAGTTCTTC
d_call: .; v_call: TRBV18; j_call: TRBJ2-3; clone_size: .; cdr3_aa: CASSRDQRADTQYF; cdr3_nt: TGTGCCAGCTCACGGGACCAGCGGGCGGATACGCAGTATTTT
d_call: .; v_call: TRBV6-5; j_call: TRBJ1-2; clone_size: many; cdr3_aa: CASSSRIPPYGYTF; cdr3_nt: TGTGCCAGCAGTTCCAGGATCCCACCCTATGGCTACACCTTC
d_call: TRBD1; v_call: TRBV20-1; j_call: TRBJ1-1; clone_size: many; cdr3_aa: CSAKDRTLGNTEAFF; cdr3_nt: TGCAGTGCCAAGGACAGGACTTTGGGGAACACTGAAGCTTTCTTT
d_call: .; v_call: TRBV6-1; j_call: TRBJ2-1; clone_size: few; cdr3_aa: CASKKSQILNEQFF; cdr3_nt: TGTGCCAGCAAGAAATCCCAGATACTCAATGAGCAGTTCTTC
d_call: .; v_call: TRBV24-1; j_call: TRBJ1-2; clone_size: many; cdr3_aa: CATSELTDGRRDGYTF; cdr3_nt: TGTGCCACCAGTGAACTCACCGACGGGAGGCGGGATGGCTACACCTTC
d_call: .; v_call: TRBV20-1; j_call: TRBJ2-6; clone_size: many; cdr3_aa: CSAGRGQRANVLTF; cdr3_nt: TGCAGTGCTGGTAGGGGCCAGCGGGCCAACGTCCTGACTTTC
d_call: .; v_call: TRBV3-1; j_call: TRBJ1-6; clone_size: many; cdr3_aa: CASTVTDNSPLHF; cdr3_nt: TGTGCCAGCACCGTGACCGATAATTCACCCCTCCACTTT
d_call: .; v_call: TRBV20-1; j_call: TRBJ2-2; clone_size: many; cdr3_aa: CSARGPGTEQGGELFF; cdr3_nt: TGCAGTGCTAGAGGGCCCGGAACTGAACAAGGCGGGGAGCTGTTTTTT
d_call: TRBD1; v_call: TRBV20-1; j_call: TRBJ1-2; clone_size: many; cdr3_aa: CSARDLAGGDYGYTF; cdr3_nt: TGCAGTGCTAGAGATCTGGCAGGGGGCGACTATGGCTACACCTTC
d_call: TRBD2; v_call: TRBV5-5; j_call: TRBJ2-1; clone_size: many; cdr3_aa: CASSLGLAGGLSEQFF; cdr3_nt: TGTGCCAGCAGCTTAGGGTTAGCGGGGGGGCTGAGTGAGCAGTTCTTC
d_call: .; v_call: TRBV20-1; j_call: TRBJ1-3; clone_size: many; cdr3_aa: CSATGFRDLGNTIYF; cdr3_nt: TGCAGTGCTACAGGGTTTAGGGATTTAGGAAACACCATATATTTT
d_call: .; v_call: TRBV12-3/TRBV12-4; j_call: TRBJ1-1; clone_size: many; cdr3_aa: CASTTLPNTEAFF; cdr3_nt: TGTGCCAGCACCACCCTTCCAAACACTGAAGCTTTCTTT
d_call: .; v_call: TRBV3-1; j_call: TRBJ1-5; clone_size: many; cdr3_aa: CASSRQTHQPQHF; cdr3_nt: TGTGCCAGCAGCCGACAGACCCATCAGCCCCAGCATTTT
d_call: TRBD1; v_call: TRBV5-1; j_call: TRBJ1-2; clone_size: many; cdr3_aa: CASTVDRYSHGYTF; cdr3_nt: TGCGCCAGCACCGTGGACAGGTATTCTCATGGCTACACCTTC
d_call: TRBD1; v_call: TRBV20-1; j_call: TRBJ1-6; clone_size: many; cdr3_aa: CSARDRGFFSPLHF; cdr3_nt: TGCAGTGCTAGGGACAGGGGTTTTTTTTCACCCCTCCACTTT
d_call: TRBD2; v_call: TRBV5-6; j_call: TRBJ2-1; clone_size: .; cdr3_aa: CASSLYGGISYNEQFF; cdr3_nt: TGTGCCAGCAGCTTGTACGGGGGGATCTCCTACAATGAGCAGTTCTTC
d_call: TRBD1; v_call: TRBV6-7; j_call: TRBJ1-1; clone_size: many; cdr3_aa: CASSYRTRGGPNTEAFF; cdr3_nt: TGTGCCAGCAGTTACCGAACCAGGGGGGGGCCGAACACTGAAGCTTTCTTT
d_call: .; v_call: TRBV20-1; j_call: TRBJ1-2; clone_size: many; cdr3_aa: CSSASLWESF; cdr3_nt: TGCAGCAGTGCTAGTCTCTGGGAGAGCTTC
d_call: .; v_call: TRBV5-1; j_call: TRBJ2-2; clone_size: few; cdr3_aa: CASSKTGELFF; cdr3_nt: TGCGCCAGCAGTAAGACCGGGGAGCTGTTTTTT
d_call: .; v_call: TRBV20-1; j_call: TRBJ1-4; clone_size: many; cdr3_aa: CSVPVGATNEKLFF; cdr3_nt: TGCAGTGTCCCGGTGGGGGCTACTAATGAAAAACTGTTTTTT
d_call: TRBD1; v_call: TRBV7-2; j_call: TRBJ1-6; clone_size: few; cdr3_aa: CASSYGTVASPLHF; cdr3_nt: TGTGCCAGCAGTTATGGGACAGTTGCTTCACCCCTCCACTTT
d_call: .; v_call: TRBV18; j_call: TRBJ1-5; clone_size: few; cdr3_aa: CASSPGIGGGEQPQHF; cdr3_nt: TGTGCCAGCTCACCAGGTATAGGGGGGGGTGAACAGCCCCAGCATTTT
d_call: .; v_call: TRBV5-1; j_call: TRBJ1-4; clone_size: many; cdr3_aa: CASSLARATSNEKLFF; cdr3_nt: TGCGCCAGCAGCTTGGCCAGGGCTACCTCTAATGAAAAACTGTTTTTT
d_call: .; v_call: TRBV20-1; j_call: TRBJ1-2; clone_size: many; cdr3_aa: CSARDAREVGLANYGYTF; cdr3_nt: TGCAGTGCTAGAGATGCACGGGAGGTGGGGTTGGCTAACTATGGCTACACCTTC
d_call: .; v_call: TRBV4-1; j_call: TRBJ1-2; clone_size: many; cdr3_aa: CASSQGRTSYGYTF; cdr3_nt: TGCGCCAGCAGCCAAGGGAGGACCTCCTATGGCTACACCTTC
d_call: .; v_call: TRBV6-1; j_call: TRBJ1-5; clone_size: many; cdr3_aa: CATELGNQPQHF; cdr3_nt: TGTGCCACAGAGTTGGGCAATCAGCCCCAGCATTTT
d_call: .; v_call: TRBV10-3; j_call: TRBJ2-5; clone_size: many; cdr3_aa: CAISEAGARGETQYF; cdr3_nt: TGTGCCATCAGTGAGGCAGGGGCTAGAGGCGAGACCCAGTACTTC
d_call: .; v_call: TRBV20-1; j_call: TRBJ2-5; clone_size: many; cdr3_aa: CSASTEETQYF; cdr3_nt: TGCAGTGCTTCTACTGAGGAGACCCAGTACTTC
d_call: TRBD1; v_call: TRBV5-1; j_call: TRBJ1-4; clone_size: .; cdr3_aa: CASSLPQGVTNEKLFF; cdr3_nt: TGCGCCAGCAGCTTACCACAGGGGGTGACTAATGAAAAACTGTTTTTT